What follows is one TCR beta chain and its context. Antigen: not known. These data originate in a study of T cell responses to AZD1222 COVID-19 vaccine. Sequencing was performed with immunoSEQ multiplex PCR; in TCRdb, only in-frame clones are kept and a portion is missing. Seen here are over 85,000 clones, around 90% observed once, and the top ten hold 15%. V was shortened by 0 bases and J by 7 bases, with 19 bases between the two germline ends. The CDR3 sequence is 16 residues long. CDR1 is SGHRS, CDR2 YFSETQ, per germline. Overall study results and limits: Baseline seropositivity occurred in only 5 to 7 AZD1222 recipients.

Sequencing used peripheral blood, obtained 28 days after the second AZD1222 dose. The chain uses TRBV5-1 and TRBJ1-2, with a possible D match to TRBD1 (5 bases). This TCR was recovered from an adult who received the AZD1222 COVID-19 vaccine. The DNA for the CDR3 is TGCGCCAGCAGCTTGGTGCAGGGCTTGGAGTCTGGTGGCTACACCTTC. Translated, it gives CASSLVQGLESGGYTF.